The clone carrying this T cell receptor (beta chain) appeared a single time. The antigen is unknown. PCR amplification relied on 60 Vbeta primers (plus 13 Jbeta primers). In the authors' workflow: Later work found 74 million or so unique TCR beta chains, with about 10 million shared. Profiled with immunoSEQ multiplex PCR; TCRdb holds only in-frame clones, not every one. V and J calls and clone size come straight from that table; D and trimming were deduced from the DNA. The sample records over 200,000 clones, roughly 85% being singletons. This sample was taken from a study of cytomegalovirus exposure and HLA in healthy donors. Study in general: Tens of millions of unique TCR sequences came from HLA-typed donors in an early release. Study observations and caveats: The CMV antigen specificity of a few CMV-associated chains was confirmed through in vitro analysis.

The sequence was collected from a male donor in good health and CMV-seronegative. Material for sequencing was PBMCs.

The CDR3 nucleotides are TGCGCCAGCAGCTTGAGGGGCCTGGGGGAGACCCAGTACTTC. Residues: CASSLRGLGETQYF. This chain connects TRBV5-1 to TRBJ2-5, with a weak D call TRBD1 (5 bases). Per germline, CDR1 SGHRS and CDR2 YFSETQ. Between the trimmed V and J ends, which lost 1 base and 5 bases, there was a span of 12 bases. This CDR3 has 14 residues.